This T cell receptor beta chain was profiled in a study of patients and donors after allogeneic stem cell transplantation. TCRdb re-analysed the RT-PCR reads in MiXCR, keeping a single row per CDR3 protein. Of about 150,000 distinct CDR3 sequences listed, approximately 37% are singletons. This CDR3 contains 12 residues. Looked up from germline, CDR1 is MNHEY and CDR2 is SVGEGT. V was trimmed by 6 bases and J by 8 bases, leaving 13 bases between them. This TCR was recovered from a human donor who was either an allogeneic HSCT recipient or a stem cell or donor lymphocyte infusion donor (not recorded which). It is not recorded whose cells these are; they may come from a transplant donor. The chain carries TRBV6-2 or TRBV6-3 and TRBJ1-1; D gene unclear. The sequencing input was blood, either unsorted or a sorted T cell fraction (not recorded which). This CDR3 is CASRGNPGEAFF. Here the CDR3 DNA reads TGTGCCAGCAGGGGAAATCCGGGAGAAGCTTTCTTT.